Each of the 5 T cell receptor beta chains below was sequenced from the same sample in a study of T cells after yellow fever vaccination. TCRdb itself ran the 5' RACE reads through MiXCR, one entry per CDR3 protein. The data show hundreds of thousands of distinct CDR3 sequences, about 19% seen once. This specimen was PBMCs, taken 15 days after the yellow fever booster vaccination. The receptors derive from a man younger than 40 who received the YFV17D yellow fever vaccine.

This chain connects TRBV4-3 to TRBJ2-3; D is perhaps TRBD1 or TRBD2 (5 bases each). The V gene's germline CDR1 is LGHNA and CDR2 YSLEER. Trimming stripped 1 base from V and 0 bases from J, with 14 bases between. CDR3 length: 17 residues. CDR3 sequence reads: CASSQGGAGASTDTQYF. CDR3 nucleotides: TGCGCCAGCAGCCAAGGAGGGGCTGGGGCTAGCACAGATACGCAGTATTTT.

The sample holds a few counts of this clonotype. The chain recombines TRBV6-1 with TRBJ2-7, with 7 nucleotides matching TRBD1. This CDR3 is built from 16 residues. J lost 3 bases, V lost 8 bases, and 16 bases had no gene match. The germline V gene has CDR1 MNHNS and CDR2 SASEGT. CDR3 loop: CASGLGNPGQFYEQYF. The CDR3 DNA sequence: TGTGCCAGCGGATTAGGTAACCCGGGACAGTTCTACGAGCAGTACTTC.

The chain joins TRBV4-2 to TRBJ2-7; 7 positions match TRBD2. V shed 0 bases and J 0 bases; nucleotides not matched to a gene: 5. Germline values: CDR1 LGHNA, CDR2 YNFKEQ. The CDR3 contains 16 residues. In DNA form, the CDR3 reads TGTGCCAGCAGCCAAGACCAGGCTAGCGGCTCCTACGAGCAGTACTTC. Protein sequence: CASSQDQASGSYEQYF.

The CDR3 coding sequence is TGTGCCAGCACCACACTAGCGGGAGGGGCGTACGAGCAGTACTTC. The encoded protein is CASTTLAGGAYEQYF. The chain carries TRBV27 and TRBJ2-7, with 13 positions matching TRBD2. This CDR3 contains 15 residues. J gave up 4 bases and V 7 bases, and 7 bases lay outside the gene matches. Germline CDR1 MNHEY, CDR2 SMNVEV (reference sequence).

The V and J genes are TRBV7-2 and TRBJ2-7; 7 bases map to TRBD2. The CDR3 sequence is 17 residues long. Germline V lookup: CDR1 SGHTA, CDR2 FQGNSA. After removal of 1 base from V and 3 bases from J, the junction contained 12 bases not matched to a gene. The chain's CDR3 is CASSLERVSGMGYEQYF. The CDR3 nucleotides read TGTGCCAGCAGCTTAGAGCGGGTCAGCGGGATGGGCTACGAGCAGTACTTC. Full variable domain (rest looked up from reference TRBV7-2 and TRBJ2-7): GAGVSQSPSNKVTEKGKDVELRCDPISGHTALYWYRQSLGQGLEFLIYFQGNSAPDKSGLPSDRFSAERTGGSVSTLTIQRTQQEDSAVYLCASSLERVSGMGYEQYFGPGTRLTVT.